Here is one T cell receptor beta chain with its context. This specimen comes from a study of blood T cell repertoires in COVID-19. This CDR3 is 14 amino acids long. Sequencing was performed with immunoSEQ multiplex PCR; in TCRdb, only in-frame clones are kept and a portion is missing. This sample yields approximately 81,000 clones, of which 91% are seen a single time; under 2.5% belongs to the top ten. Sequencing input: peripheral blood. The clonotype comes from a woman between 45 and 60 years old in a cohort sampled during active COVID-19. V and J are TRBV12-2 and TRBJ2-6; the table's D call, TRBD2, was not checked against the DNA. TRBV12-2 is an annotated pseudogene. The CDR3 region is CASHRVKGANVLTF. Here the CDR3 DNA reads TGTGCAAGTCACCGGGTGAAAGGGGCCAACGTCCTGACTTTC.